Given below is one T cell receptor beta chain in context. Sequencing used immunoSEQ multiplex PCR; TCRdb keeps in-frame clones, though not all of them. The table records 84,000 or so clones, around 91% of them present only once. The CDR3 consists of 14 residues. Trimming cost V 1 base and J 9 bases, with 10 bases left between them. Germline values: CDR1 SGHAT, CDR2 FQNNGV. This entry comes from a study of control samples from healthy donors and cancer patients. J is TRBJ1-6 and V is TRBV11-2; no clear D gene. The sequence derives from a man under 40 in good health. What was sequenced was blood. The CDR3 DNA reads TGTGCCAGCAGCTTAGGGCGGAGCGTTTCACCCCTCCACTTT. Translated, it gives CASSLGRSVSPLHF.